Sequencing of this T cell receptor beta chain was carried out in a study of T cell responses to AZD1222 COVID-19 vaccine. Assay: immunoSEQ multiplex PCR; the TCRdb copy retains only in-frame clones and omits some. Of some 130,000 clones detected, more than 85% appear once; the ten largest clones hold 2.5% to 4%. Looked up from germline, CDR1 is LGHNT and CDR2 is FRNRAP. The V and J ends lost 1 base and 6 bases respectively, with 18 bases between them. CDR3 length: 16 residues. On this clone: What it binds is unknown.

Findings and caveats of the study: Targets within unmutated variant regions were reportedly found for nearly half of spike-specific TCRs.

The TCR sequence derives from an adult in good health. Sequencing was performed on peripheral blood, taken on day 0 of AZD1222 vaccination. The rearrangement uses TRBV12-5 and TRBJ2-5; possible D gene TRBD1, 6 bases. The CDR3 region has the DNA TGTGCTAGTGGTTTGGACCAAACAGGGCTCAGGAAGACCCAGTACTTC. Its translation is CASGLDQTGLRKTQYF.